Presented here are 21 T cell receptor beta chains from one specimen sequenced in a study of blood T cell repertoires in COVID-19. Measured with immunoSEQ multiplex PCR; TCRdb has only the in-frame clones, and not every one. Found here are about 400,000 clones, 85% to 90% of them singletons; the top ten hold 3%. The sequencing input was peripheral blood. The source of these receptors is a human donor in a cohort sampled during active COVID-19.

The chain links TRBV5-1 to TRBJ2-2, with TRBD2 identical over 10 bases. The germline V gene has CDR1 SGHRS and CDR2 YFSETQ. The CDR3 sequence is 15 residues long. V dropped 0 bases and J dropped 9; count of bases not matched to a gene: 5. The CDR3 sequence is CASSLEREGLRELFF. CDR3 nucleotides: TGCGCCAGCAGCTTGGAGCGGGAGGGCCTGAGGGAGCTGTTTTTT.

The rearrangement joins TRBV5-8 to TRBJ2-7; D is unresolved. The V end lost 3 bases, the J end lost 2 bases, and 6 bases lay between the germline ends. The CDR3 consists of 12 residues. Germline CDR1 is SGHTS and CDR2 is YDEGEE. For the CDR3, the DNA is TGTGCCAGCAGCTCTCAGACCTACGAGCAGTACTTC. Translating it yields CASSSQTYEQYF.

The V gene is TRBV7-9, the J gene TRBJ2-7; 8 bases match TRBD2. In germline, CDR1 is SEHNR, CDR2 FQNEAQ (reference sequence). Germline trimming cut 0 bases from V and 4 bases from J; bases unmatched to any gene: 8. The CDR3 is made up of 16 amino acids. The CDR3 sequence: CASSLATQRGQYEQYF. CDR3 nucleotide sequence: TGTGCCAGCAGCTTAGCGACCCAGCGGGGGCAGTACGAGCAGTACTTC.

CDR3 sequence (DNA): TGTGCCAGCAGCCCTCGACAGGGCGAAGGAACCGGGGAGCTGTTTTTT. The encoded protein is CASSPRQGEGTGELFF. J is TRBJ2-2 and V is TRBV9; 7 bases are shared with TRBD1. Germline CDR1 reads SGDLS; CDR2 reads YYNGEE. The CDR3 covers 16 residues. The junction had 11 bases not matched to a gene; V was cut back by 4 bases and J by 5 bases.

CDR3 region: CASAEGRNEQFF. The CDR3 nucleotides read TGTGCCAGTGCCGAGGGAAGGAATGAGCAGTTCTTC. V and J are TRBV19 and TRBJ2-1; tentative D call: TRBD2 (5 bases). The V gene's germline CDR1 is LNHDA and CDR2 SQIVND (reference sequence). The CDR3 spans 12 residues. Between the trimmed V and J ends, which lost 8 bases and 7 bases, there was a span of 12 bases.

Concerning this clone: The same CDR3 is also encoded by other DNA sequences in this sample. The chain recombines TRBV5-4 with TRBJ2-3; 9 bases map to TRBD1. Germline CDR1 and CDR2: SGHNT and YYREEE (reference sequence). Trimming took 4 bases from V and 2 from J; bases not matched to a gene: 5. The CDR3 spans 15 residues. The CDR3 DNA follows: TGTGCCAGCAGCCCTGACAGGGGGTTCACAGATACGCAGTATTTT. Its protein product is CASSPDRGFTDTQYF.

The CDR3: CASSERRVSDTQYF. Here the CDR3 DNA reads TGTGCCAGCAGTGAAAGGCGGGTCTCAGATACGCAGTATTTT. J is TRBJ2-3 and V is TRBV6-1, with D perhaps matching TRBD2 (5 bases). From germline, CDR1 is MNHNS and CDR2 SASEGT. The CDR3 is 14 residues long. The V and J ends lost 2 bases and 4 bases respectively, with 10 bases between them.

The gene calls are TRBV11-1 and TRBJ2-5; no firm D call. V was shortened by 5 bases and J by 0 bases, with 4 bases between the two germline ends. Per the germline V gene, CDR1 is SGHAT and CDR2 is FQDESV (reference sequence). There are 12 residues in the CDR3. CDR3 protein: CASSINQETQYF. The CDR3, as DNA: TGTGCCAGCAGCATCAACCAAGAGACCCAGTACTTC.

V is TRBV29-1 and J is TRBJ2-1; maybe TRBD2 (6 bases). The V and J ends lost 0 bases and 4 bases respectively, with 16 bases between them. Per the germline V gene, CDR1 is SQVTM and CDR2 is ANQGSEA. The CDR3 is 16 residues long. CDR3 sequence: CSVEDRGSGTYNEQFF. CDR3 DNA sequence: TGCAGCGTTGAAGATCGAGGTAGCGGTACGTACAATGAGCAGTTCTTC.

CDR3 amino acids: CASSSTGTSGESDTQYF. CDR3 nucleotides: TGTGCCAGCAGCTCGACCGGGACTAGCGGGGAATCAGATACGCAGTATTTT. The chain combines TRBV7-3 with TRBJ2-3; 13 positions match TRBD2. The CDR3 length is 17 residues. Trimming took 4 bases from V and 4 from J; bases not matched to a gene: 8. From germline, CDR1 is SGHTA and CDR2 FQGTGA.

V gene TRBV30 combines with J gene TRBJ2-7, with 9 bases lining up with TRBD2. The trim removed 5 bases at V and 4 bases at J, leaving 12 bases unmatched. The CDR3 is 15 residues long. Germline V lookup: CDR1 GTSNPN, CDR2 SVGIG (reference sequence). The CDR3 is CAWGECGGAAYEQYF. DNA for the CDR3: TGTGCCTGGGGGGAGTGCGGGGGGGCGGCGTACGAGCAGTACTTC.

V usage is TRBV7-3 and J usage is TRBJ1-1; 9 positions agree with TRBD1. V shed 1 base, J shed 0 bases, and the junction held 3 bases outside the gene matches. CDR1 and CDR2 (germline): SGHTA, FQGTGA. The CDR3 covers 16 residues. Written as DNA, the CDR3 is TGTGCCAGCAGCTTAATGGGACAGGGCTTGAACACTGAAGCTTTCTTT. Its protein is CASSLMGQGLNTEAFF.

The rearrangement joins TRBV18 to TRBJ2-5; TRBD2 agrees at 16 bases. The V and J ends lost 3 bases and 4 bases, in that order; junction bases with no gene match: 5. The germline CDR1 and CDR2 sequences are KGHSH and LQKENI. This CDR3 spans 17 amino acids. CDR3 sequence reads: CASSPGTSGRARETQYF. Written as DNA, the CDR3 is TGTGCCAGCTCACCCGGGACTAGCGGGAGGGCCAGAGAGACCCAGTACTTC.

This chain connects TRBV3-1 (or the pseudogene TRBV3-2) to TRBJ2-2; tentative D call: TRBD1 (6 bases). There are 13 residues in the CDR3. V lost 3 bases and J lost 7, with 9 bases in between. CDR1 and CDR2 from the germline V gene are LGHDT and YNNKEL (reference sequence). CDR3 region: CASSHTGSGELFF. The CDR3 DNA follows: TGTGCCAGCAGCCACACAGGGAGCGGGGAGCTGTTTTTT.

The V gene is TRBV7-9, the J gene TRBJ2-3; 11 nucleotides match TRBD2. The germline V gene encodes CDR1 SEHNR and CDR2 FQNEAQ (reference sequence). Trimming removed 5 bases from V and 0 bases from J; junction bases left unmatched: 7. The CDR3 has 17 residues. CDR3 DNA: TGTGCCAGCAGCCCTTCCACTAGCGGGGGCAGCACAGATACGCAGTATTTT. This gives the protein CASSPSTSGGSTDTQYF.

The V and J genes are TRBV24-1 and TRBJ2-1, with TRBD2 matching over 11 bases. The V gene end was trimmed by 7 bases and the J gene end by 5 bases; junction bases not matched to a gene: 15. Germline V lookup: CDR1 KGHDR, CDR2 SFDVKD. The CDR3 runs 18 residues. The CDR3: CATSRLAGPRLEDNEQFF. The CDR3 DNA is TGTGCCACCAGCCGACTAGCGGGGCCTCGTTTAGAAGACAATGAGCAGTTCTTC.

The genes are TRBV3-1 (or the pseudogene TRBV3-2) and TRBJ2-3, with D unresolved. The CDR3 totals 13 residues. Trimming pared 2 bases from V and 6 bases from J, leaving 9 bases between. Germline CDR1 and CDR2: LGHDT and YNNKEL (reference sequence). The chain's CDR3 is CASSQWAWDTQYF. As DNA, the CDR3 is TGTGCCAGCAGCCAATGGGCGTGGGATACGCAGTATTTT.

CDR3 in amino acids: CASSLSGQGAGGYTF. The DNA of the CDR3 is TGTGCCAGCAGTTTATCTGGACAGGGGGCGGGCGGCTACACCTTC. The gene calls are TRBV27 and TRBJ1-2, with TRBD1 matching 11 bases. This CDR3 is built from 15 residues. With V trimmed by 0 bases and J by 8 bases, 5 bases remained unmatched. CDR1 is MNHEY and CDR2 is SMNVEV in the germline V gene (reference sequence).

The rearrangement joins TRBV6-6 to TRBJ2-1; TRBD2 might be the D (6 bases). CDR3 length: 15 amino acids. Trimming took off 6 bases at V and 2 bases at J, with 14 bases between the two ends. Germline CDR1 is MNHNY and CDR2 is SVGAGI (reference sequence). CDR3 coding DNA: TGTGCCAGCAGCCCCGAAAGGGAGGCCTACAATGAGCAGTTCTTC. The encoded protein is CASSPEREAYNEQFF.

V gene TRBV6-5 combines with J gene TRBJ1-4; the match to TRBD1 covers 8 bases. Per germline, CDR1 MNHEY and CDR2 SVGAGI. J was trimmed by 5 bases and V by 6 bases; bases with no gene match: 5. CDR3 length equals 14 residues. Here the CDR3 reads CASSPGQENEKLFF. The CDR3 region has the DNA TGTGCCAGCAGCCCGGGACAGGAAAATGAAAAACTGTTTTTT.

This chain connects TRBV3-1 (or the pseudogene TRBV3-2) to TRBJ2-1; TRBD2 aligns across 8 bases. The CDR3 extends over 15 amino acids. CDR1 and CDR2 (germline): LGHDT, YNNKEL (reference sequence). V dropped 5 bases and J dropped 2; count of bases not matched to a gene: 5. CDR3 bases: TGTGCCAGCAGCATCGGGACTAGGGCCTACAATGAGCAGTTCTTC. Translation gives CASSIGTRAYNEQFF.